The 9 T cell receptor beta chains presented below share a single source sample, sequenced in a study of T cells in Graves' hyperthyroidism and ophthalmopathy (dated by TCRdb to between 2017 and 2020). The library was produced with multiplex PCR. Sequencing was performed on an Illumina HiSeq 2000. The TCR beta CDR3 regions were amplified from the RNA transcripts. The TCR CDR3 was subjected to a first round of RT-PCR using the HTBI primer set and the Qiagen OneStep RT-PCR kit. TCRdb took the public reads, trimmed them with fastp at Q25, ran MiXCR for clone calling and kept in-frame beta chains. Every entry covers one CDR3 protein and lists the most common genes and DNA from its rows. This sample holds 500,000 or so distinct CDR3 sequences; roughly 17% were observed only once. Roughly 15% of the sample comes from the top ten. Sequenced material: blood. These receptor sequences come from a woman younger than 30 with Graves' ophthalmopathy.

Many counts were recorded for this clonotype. The CDR3 is CASSRGTSGTGELFF. In nucleotides, the CDR3 is TGTGCCAGCAGCCGCGGGACTAGCGGTACCGGGGAGCTGTTTTTT. V and J are TRBV7-2 and TRBJ2-2; 11 nucleotides align to TRBD2. CDR3 length equals 15 residues. Trimming cost V 5 bases and J 5 bases; bases outside gene matches: 4. Germline CDR1 reads SGHTA; CDR2 reads FQGNSA. Full variable domain (remainder filled in from reference TRBV7-2 and TRBJ2-2): GAGVSQSPSNKVTEKGKDVELRCDPISGHTALYWYRQSLGQGLEFLIYFQGNSAPDKSGLPSDRFSAERTGGSVSTLTIQRTQQEDSAVYLCASSRGTSGTGELFFGEGSRLTVL.

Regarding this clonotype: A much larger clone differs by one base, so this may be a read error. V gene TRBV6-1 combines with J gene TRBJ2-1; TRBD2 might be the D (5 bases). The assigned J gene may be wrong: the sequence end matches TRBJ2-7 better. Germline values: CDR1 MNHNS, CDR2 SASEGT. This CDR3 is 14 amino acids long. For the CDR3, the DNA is TGTGCCAGCGTAAATGATTGGAGGTACAATGAGCAGTACTTC. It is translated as CASVNDWRYNEQYF.

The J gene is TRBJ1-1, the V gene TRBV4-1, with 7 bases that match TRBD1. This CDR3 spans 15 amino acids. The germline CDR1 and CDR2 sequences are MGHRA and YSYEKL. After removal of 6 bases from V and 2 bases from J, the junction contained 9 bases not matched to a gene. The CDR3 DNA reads TGCGCCAGCAGACAGAGGGACAGCATCAACACTGAAGCTTTCTTT. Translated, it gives CASRQRDSINTEAFF.

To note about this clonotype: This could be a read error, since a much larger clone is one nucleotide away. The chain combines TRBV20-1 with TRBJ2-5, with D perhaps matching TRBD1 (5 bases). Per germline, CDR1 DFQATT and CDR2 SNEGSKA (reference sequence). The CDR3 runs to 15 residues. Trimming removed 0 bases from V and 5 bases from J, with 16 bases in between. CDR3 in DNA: TGCAGTGCTAGAGATCAATATAGGGGTCAGGAGACCCAGTACTTC. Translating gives CSARDQYRGQETQYF.

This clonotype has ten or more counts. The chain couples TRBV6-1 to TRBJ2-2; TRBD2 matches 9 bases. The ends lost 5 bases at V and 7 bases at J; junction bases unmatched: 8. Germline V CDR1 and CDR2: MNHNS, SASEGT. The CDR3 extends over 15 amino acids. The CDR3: CASSYGGGGSGELFF. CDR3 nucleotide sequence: TGTGCCAGCAGTTACGGCGGGGGGGGAAGCGGGGAGCTGTTTTTT.

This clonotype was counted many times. CDR3 in DNA: TGCGCCAGCAGCTCAATATTGGACAGCTACGAGCAGTACTTC. As protein: CASSSILDSYEQYF. V is TRBV5-1 and J is TRBJ2-7, with D perhaps TRBD1 (6 bases). Germline CDR1 and CDR2: SGHRS and YFSETQ. V gave up 3 bases and J gave up 3 bases, with 13 bases separating them. The CDR3 contains 14 residues.

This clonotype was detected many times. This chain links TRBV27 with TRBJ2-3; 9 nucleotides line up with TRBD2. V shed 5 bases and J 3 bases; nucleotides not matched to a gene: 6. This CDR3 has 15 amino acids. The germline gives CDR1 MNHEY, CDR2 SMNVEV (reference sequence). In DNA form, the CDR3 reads TGTGCCAGCAGTACCTTAGCGGGGGTAACAGATACGCAGTATTTT. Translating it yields CASSTLAGVTDTQYF.

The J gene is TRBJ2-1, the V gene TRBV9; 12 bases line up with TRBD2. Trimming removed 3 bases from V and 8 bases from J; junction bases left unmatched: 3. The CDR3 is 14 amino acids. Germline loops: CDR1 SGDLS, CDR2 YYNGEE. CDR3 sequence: CASSESSGGDEQFF. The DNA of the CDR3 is TGTGCCAGCAGCGAATCTAGCGGGGGGGATGAGCAGTTCTTC.

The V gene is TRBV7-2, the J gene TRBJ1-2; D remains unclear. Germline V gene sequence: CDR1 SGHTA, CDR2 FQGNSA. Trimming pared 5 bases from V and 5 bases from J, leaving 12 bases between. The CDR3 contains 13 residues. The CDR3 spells CASSPGHKYGYTF. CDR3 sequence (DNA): TGTGCCAGCAGCCCGGGCCACAAGTATGGCTACACCTTC.